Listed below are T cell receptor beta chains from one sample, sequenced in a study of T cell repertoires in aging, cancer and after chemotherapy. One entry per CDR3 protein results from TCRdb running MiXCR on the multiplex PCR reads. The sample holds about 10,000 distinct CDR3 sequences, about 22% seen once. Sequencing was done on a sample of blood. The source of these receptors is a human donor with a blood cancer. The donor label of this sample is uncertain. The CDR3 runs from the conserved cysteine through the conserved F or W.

CASSLSYLAVNEQFF,TRBV27,15
CASSSQALYGYTF,TRBV19,13
CSANPTSGSTDTQYF,TRBV20-1,15
CARRPSGGHRDTEAFF,TRBV10-1,16
CASFSVSNQPQHF,TRBV28,13
CASSYLASLDEQYF,TRBV6-5,14
CASSRTGGTYEQFF,TRBV7-2,14
CASSLRGGLSNQPQHF,TRBV27,16
CASSLSFLGGGQKTQYF,TRBV27,17
CASRSGTSGTYEQYF,TRBV5-4,15
CASSHNLGEQYF,TRBV5-4,12
CASIGRYQETQYF,TRBV7-6,13
CASRGDFAENEQYF,TRBV2,14
CASGRGYEQYF,TRBV27,11
CAWQEETQYF,TRBV30,10
CASSYEDYRYNEQFF,TRBV6-2/TRBV6-3,15
CASSAGARGLNQPQHF,TRBV6-1,16
CASRTVTNTGELFF,TRBV6-2/TRBV6-3,14
CASSAARGNEQFF,TRBV5-6,13
CASSLVGQGAYNEQFF,TRBV19,16
CATSEPQGPTDTQYF,TRBV24-1,15
CASSQQRGTDTQYF,TRBV18,14
CASSETSGRSQETQYF,TRBV7-7,16
CASSPSANYGYTF,TRBV27,13
CATAGRGPNNEQFF,TRBV6-1,14
CSARGASGYEQYF,TRBV20-1,13
CASSLDRMFHEQYF,TRBV11-2,14
CASSEKGSPLHF,TRBV25-1,12
CASSVHGLTLTAFF,TRBV11-2,14